This TCR beta chain is drawn from a study of T cell repertoires in cytomegalovirus infection. Study information: Researchers turned to recently identified HLA-C-restricted CMV epitopes as well as well-studied HLA-B-restricted ones. It was the public TCR beta signatures that indicated both CMV infection and matching HLA type.

On this clonotype itself: Its antigen is still unknown.

TCRdb ran MiXCR on the reads and lists one entry per CDR3 protein. In the table there are under 350,000 distinct CDR3 sequences, around 20% of which are singletons. CDR3 length equals 15 residues. The ends were cut back, 2 bases at V and 4 bases at J, with 12 bases in the middle. Per the germline V gene, CDR1 is MGHRA and CDR2 is YSYEKL. Study-wide results and limits: Carriers of CMV and the relevant HLA type were discriminated by public TCR beta frequency.

The source material was cultured PBMCs, sampled from culture after CMV antigen stimulation. The rearrangement joins TRBV4-1 to TRBJ2-1, with D hard to call. This TCR was sampled from a human donor in good health (CMV status not recorded). Some clones in this sample may be carry-over from other donors' samples. The DNA of the CDR3 is TGCGCCAGCAGCCAATTGGGTCTCGATTACAATGAGCAGTTCTTC. This codes for CASSQLGLDYNEQFF.